Each of the 4 T cell receptor beta chains below was sequenced from the same sample in a study of CD8 T cells in ankylosing spondylitis. Each CDR3 protein gets one entry after TCRdb re-called the 5' RACE reads with MiXCR. The sample yields hundreds of thousands of distinct CDR3 sequences, approximately 26% seen once. What these receptors recognize is not known. General study points: Characteristic of ankylosing spondylitis blood, it appeared, was a TCR beta motif comprising fewer than 10 highly homologous variants.

Sequenced sample: blood, either unsorted or a sorted T cell fraction (not recorded which). The receptors stem from a male donor with ankylosing spondylitis.

This clonotype has only a few counts. The chain is built from TRBV20-1 and TRBJ1-1, with D uncertain. Germline loops: CDR1 DFQATT, CDR2 SNEGSKA (reference sequence). This CDR3 contains 14 residues. The chain's CDR3 is CSPAVGMQHTEAFF. CDR3 sequence (DNA): TGCAGCCCTGCCGTCGGGATGCAGCACACTGAAGCTTTCTTT.

This clonotype was detected ten times or more. The rearrangement uses TRBV5-1 and TRBJ2-3; 8 bases match TRBD1. The ends lost 0 bases at V and 3 bases at J; junction bases unmatched: 3. The germline V gene encodes CDR1 SGHRS and CDR2 YFSETQ. The CDR3 is 15 residues long. The CDR3 loop is CASSLADRGTDTQYF. In DNA, the CDR3 is TGCGCCAGCAGCTTGGCAGACAGGGGAACAGATACGCAGTATTTT.

This clonotype was counted once. The chain carries TRBV6-1 and TRBJ1-1, with TRBD1 as a possible D gene (6 bases). Germline V gives CDR1 MNHNS, CDR2 SASEGT. This CDR3 comprises 13 residues. Trimming took off 4 bases at V and 1 base at J, with 7 bases between the two ends. DNA of the CDR3: TGTGCCAGCAGTGGGGGACAGAACACTGAAGCTTTCTTT. This encodes CASSGGQNTEAFF.

Only a few counts were recorded for this clonotype. The rearrangement links TRBV4-1 to TRBJ2-3, with 8 bases identical to TRBD2. This CDR3 has 14 residues. Germline lookup yields CDR1 MGHRA and CDR2 YSYEKL. J lost 8 bases, V lost 1 base, and 5 bases had no gene match. This CDR3 is CASSQVGTSGTQYF. The CDR3, as DNA: TGCGCCAGCAGCCAAGTGGGGACTAGTGGTACGCAGTATTTT.